The T cell receptor (beta chain) described here comes from a study of control samples from healthy donors and cancer patients. This CDR3 is 17 amino acids long. V lost 2 bases and J lost 0, with 11 bases in between. The germline CDR1 and CDR2 sequences are SGHTA and FQGNSA. The repertoire was sequenced with immunoSEQ multiplex PCR; TCRdb's copy has only in-frame clones and lacks some. The repertoire has under 70,000 clones, 90% to 97% of them found once; the top ten carry 0.9% to 1.2%. This clone was recorded only once. This chain joins TRBV7-2 and TRBJ2-6; the D gene is possibly TRBD2 (5 bases). The TCR sequence derives from a young woman in good health. Sequencing input: blood. CDR3 loop: CASSLRGSGSGANVLTF. CDR3 sequence (DNA): TGTGCCAGCAGCTTACGGGGAAGCGGCTCTGGGGCCAACGTCCTGACTTTC. Combining the CDR3 with reference TRBV7-2 and TRBJ2-6 gives the whole variable domain GAGVSQSPSNKVTEKGKDVELRCDPISGHTALYWYRQSLGQGLEFLIYFQGNSAPDKSGLPSDRFSAERTGGSVSTLTIQRTQQEDSAVYLCASSLRGSGSGANVLTFGAGSRLTVL.